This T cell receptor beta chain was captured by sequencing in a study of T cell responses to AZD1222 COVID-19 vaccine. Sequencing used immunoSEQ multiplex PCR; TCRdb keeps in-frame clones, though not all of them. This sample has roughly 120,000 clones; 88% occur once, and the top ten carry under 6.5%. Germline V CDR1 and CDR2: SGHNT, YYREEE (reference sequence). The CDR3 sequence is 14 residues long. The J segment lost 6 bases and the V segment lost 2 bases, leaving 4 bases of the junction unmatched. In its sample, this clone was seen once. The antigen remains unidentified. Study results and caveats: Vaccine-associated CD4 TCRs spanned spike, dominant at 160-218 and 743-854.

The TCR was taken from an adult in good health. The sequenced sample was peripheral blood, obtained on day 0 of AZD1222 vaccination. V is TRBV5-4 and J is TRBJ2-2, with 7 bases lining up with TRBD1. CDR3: CASSLRQGPGELFF. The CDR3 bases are TGTGCCAGCAGCTTACGACAGGGTCCCGGGGAGCTGTTTTTT.